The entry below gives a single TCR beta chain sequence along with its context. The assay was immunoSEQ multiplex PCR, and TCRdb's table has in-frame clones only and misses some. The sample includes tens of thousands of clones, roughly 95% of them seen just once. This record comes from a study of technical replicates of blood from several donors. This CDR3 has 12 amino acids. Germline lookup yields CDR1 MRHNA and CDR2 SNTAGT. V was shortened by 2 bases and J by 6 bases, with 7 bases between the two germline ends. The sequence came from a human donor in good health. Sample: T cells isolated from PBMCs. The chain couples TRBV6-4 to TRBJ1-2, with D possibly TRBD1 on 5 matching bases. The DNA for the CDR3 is TGTGCCAGCAGTGACGGGACTGATGGCTACACCTTC. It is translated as CASSDGTDGYTF.